Shown below are 22 T cell receptor beta chains from a single sample sequenced in a study of T cell responses to AZD1222 COVID-19 vaccine. Produced via immunoSEQ multiplex PCR; TCRdb's table is partial and in-frame only. Of about 180,000 clones in the sample, 92% were seen once. Sequenced here: peripheral blood, sampled 28 days after the second AZD1222 dose. The receptors were sampled from an adult who received the AZD1222 COVID-19 vaccine.

The rearrangement links TRBV4-2 to TRBJ2-2, with D hard to call. The CDR3 is 16 residues long. Germline lookup yields CDR1 LGHNA and CDR2 YNFKEQ. The V gene lost 1 base and the J gene lost 5 bases, with 14 bases spanning the gap. CDR3 loop: CASSQVWASGTGELFF. The CDR3 DNA reads as TGTGCCAGCAGCCAAGTTTGGGCTAGTGGGACCGGGGAGCTGTTTTTT.

The J gene is TRBJ2-1, the V gene TRBV5-4; a possible D gene is TRBD2 (5 bases). Trimming removed 0 bases at V and 6 bases at J, with 19 bases between. This CDR3 is built from 17 residues. In germline, CDR1 is SGHNT, CDR2 YYREEE (reference sequence). In DNA form, the CDR3 reads TGTGCCAGCAGCTTGGAATCTAGGGCTTGGAGGTCCAATGAGCAGTTCTTC. Protein product: CASSLESRAWRSNEQFF. Supplemented by reference TRBV5-4 and TRBJ2-1, the full variable domain reads ETGVTQSPTHLIKTRGQQVTLRCSSQSGHNTVSWYQQALGQGPQFIFQYYREEENGRGNFPPRFSGLQFPNYSSELNVNALELDDSALYLCASSLESRAWRSNEQFFGPGTRLTVL.

This rearrangement joins TRBV19 to TRBJ1-5, with D uncertain. Trimming pared 6 bases from V and 5 bases from J, leaving 14 bases between. Looked up from germline, CDR1 is LNHDA and CDR2 is SQIVND (reference sequence). The CDR3 covers 14 residues. CDR3 protein: CASRSSAGDQPQHF. Here the CDR3 DNA reads TGTGCCAGTAGGTCGTCAGCTGGGGATCAGCCCCAGCATTTT. Full variable domain (rest looked up from reference TRBV19 and TRBJ1-5): DGGITQSPKYLFRKEGQNVTLSCEQNLNHDAMYWYRQDPGQGLRLIYYSQIVNDFQKGDIAEGYSVSREKKESFPLTVTSAQKNPTAFYLCASRSSAGDQPQHFGDGTRLSIL.

This clone has a single count. V gene TRBV4-1 combines with J gene TRBJ2-1; D uncertain. There are 13 residues in the CDR3. V shed 0 bases and J shed 15 bases, with 15 bases lying between them. Germline loops: CDR1 MGHRA, CDR2 YSYEKL. CDR3 nucleotides: TGCGCCAGCAGCCAAGATTTAGCTGGTTGGGCGTTCTTC. It is translated as CASSQDLAGWAFF.

The rearrangement joins TRBV3-1 (or the pseudogene TRBV3-2) to TRBJ2-7; TRBD1 agrees at 7 bases. This CDR3 has 14 residues. V dropped 3 bases and J dropped 3; count of bases not matched to a gene: 5. Germline loops: CDR1 LGHDT, CDR2 YNNKEL (reference sequence). The CDR3, as DNA: TGTGCCAGCAGCCACACGGGACAGCACTACGAGCAGTACTTC. It encodes CASSHTGQHYEQYF.

The chain has TRBV6-5 and TRBJ1-2, with 10 bases that match TRBD1. Germline V lookup: CDR1 MNHEY, CDR2 SVGAGI. The CDR3 spans 15 residues. The V segment lost 5 bases and the J segment 4 bases; nucleotides outside the gene matches: 7. The CDR3 spells CASSPDRGRGYGYTF. The CDR3 DNA follows: TGTGCCAGCAGTCCCGACAGGGGGCGAGGCTATGGCTACACCTTC.

V is TRBV30 and J is TRBJ1-5; D ambiguous. The CDR3 loop spans 13 amino acids. V lost 0 bases and J lost 4, with 7 bases in between. CDR1 is GTSNPN and CDR2 is SVGIG in the germline V gene (reference sequence). CDR3 nucleotides: TGTGCCTGGAGTGTTGGGAGAAATCAGCCCCAGCATTTT. Protein: CAWSVGRNQPQHF.

V gene TRBV18 combines with J gene TRBJ2-3, with TRBD1 matching over 9 bases. V lost 1 base and J lost 3; bases outside the gene matches: 5. The CDR3 spans 16 residues. Per germline, CDR1 KGHSH and CDR2 LQKENI. The CDR3 loop is CASSPLGTGRTDTQYF. The CDR3 nucleotides are TGTGCCAGCTCACCACTCGGGACAGGGAGGACAGATACGCAGTATTTT.

This chain joins TRBV4-3 and TRBJ1-2; possible D gene TRBD1, 6 bases. From germline, CDR1 is LGHNA and CDR2 YSLEER. V lost 2 bases, J lost 6 bases, and 10 bases lay in between. The CDR3 totals 13 residues. The CDR3 reads CASSQTGLDGYTF. CDR3 coding DNA: TGCGCCAGCAGCCAAACAGGGCTCGATGGCTACACCTTC.

Of note for this clone: The sample has other DNA sequences that encode this CDR3 too. This chain connects TRBV18 to TRBJ1-2; tentative D call: TRBD1 (6 bases). Trimming stripped 2 bases from V and 2 bases from J, with 6 bases between. The CDR3 sequence is 13 residues long. The V gene's germline CDR1 is KGHSH and CDR2 LQKENI. The CDR3 here is CASSPDRNYGYTF. The CDR3, as DNA: TGTGCCAGCTCACCAGACAGGAACTATGGCTACACCTTC.

This chain joins TRBV6-5 and TRBJ1-4, with D possibly matching TRBD1 (5 bases). Germline loops: CDR1 MNHEY, CDR2 SVGAGI. The CDR3 loop spans 13 amino acids. V dropped 7 bases and J dropped 5 bases, with 11 bases sitting between them. CDR3 DNA sequence: TGTGCCAGCAAAGCAGGGACGAATGAAAAACTGTTTTTT. As protein: CASKAGTNEKLFF.

This sequence joins TRBV6-6 and TRBJ2-1; D remains unclear. The length of the CDR3 is 13 residues. Trimming took off 6 bases at V and 7 bases at J, with 13 bases between the two ends. From germline, CDR1 is MNHNY and CDR2 SVGAGI (reference sequence). The CDR3 coding sequence is TGTGCCAGCAGGCCGTCGCGGTTGAATGAGCAGTTCTTC. Its protein product is CASRPSRLNEQFF.

The V and J genes are TRBV14 and TRBJ1-2; maybe TRBD1 (5 bases). The CDR3 length is 16 residues. Germline CDR1 reads SGHDN; CDR2 reads FVKESK. The V end lost 0 bases, the J end lost 0 bases, and 11 bases lay between the germline ends. Here the CDR3 DNA reads TGTGCCAGCAGCCAAGATCGGGGGTTATCTAACTATGGCTACACCTTC. Protein product: CASSQDRGLSNYGYTF.

CDR3 nucleotide sequence: TGTGCCAGCAGCCTACGGATTAGCGGGATCACAGATACGCAGTATTTT. It translates to CASSLRISGITDTQYF. The gene calls are TRBV7-2 and TRBJ2-3; 8 bases are shared with TRBD2. J gave up 2 bases and V 5 bases, and 9 bases lay outside the gene matches. Germline lookup yields CDR1 SGHTA and CDR2 FQGNSA. The CDR3 has 16 residues.

The CDR3 DNA is TGTGCCAGCAGCTTCCACAGGGCTGTCGGATTACATGAGCAGTTCTTC. Its translation: CASSFHRAVGLHEQFF. This sequence joins TRBV5-4 and TRBJ2-1; perhaps TRBD1 as D (6 bases). The V end lost 2 bases, the J end lost 8 bases, and 20 bases lay between the germline ends. Germline V gene sequence: CDR1 SGHNT, CDR2 YYREEE (reference sequence). The CDR3 is 16 residues long.

This sequence joins TRBV7-2 and TRBJ2-4, with D perhaps matching TRBD1 (5 bases). V was clipped by 4 bases and J by 0 bases, with 22 bases between them. Per germline, CDR1 SGHTA and CDR2 FQGNSA. This CDR3 is 19 amino acids long. In DNA, the CDR3 is TGTGCCAGCAGCTCCGCCCCCTACAGGAAAACCCTAGCCAAAAACATTCAGTACTTC. It yields the protein CASSSAPYRKTLAKNIQYF.

The chain uses TRBV2 and TRBJ2-2; D possibly uses TRBD1 or TRBD2 (5 bases each). V lost 7 bases and J lost 2, with 11 bases in between. Germline V gene data show CDR1 as SNHLY and CDR2 as FYNNEI. This CDR3 has 14 residues. DNA of the CDR3: TGTGCCAGCATATCAGGGAGAAACACCGGGGAGCTGTTTTTT. Encoded protein: CASISGRNTGELFF.

V and J are TRBV5-1 and TRBJ2-5; TRBD1 matches 11 bases. J gave up 3 bases and V 4 bases, and 2 bases lay outside the gene matches. CDR3 length equals 14 residues. The germline CDR1 and CDR2 sequences are SGHRS and YFSETQ. The CDR3: CASSLGQGEETQYF. The CDR3, as DNA: TGCGCCAGCAGCCTGGGACAGGGGGAAGAGACCCAGTACTTC.

This chain joins TRBV7-3 and TRBJ1-1; the match to TRBD1 covers 7 bases. Looked up from germline, CDR1 is SGHTA and CDR2 is FQGTGA. V lost 6 bases to trimming and J lost 3 bases; unmatched junction nucleotides: 7. The CDR3 is made up of 14 amino acids. Written as DNA, the CDR3 is TGTGCCAGCAGGGGCAGGGGGTGGGACACTGAAGCTTTCTTT. Translated, it gives CASRGRGWDTEAFF.

V and J are TRBV11-2 and TRBJ1-3; D is perhaps TRBD1 (5 bases). Germline CDR1 SGHAT, CDR2 FQNNGV. The ends were cut back, 2 bases at V and 0 bases at J, with 11 bases in the middle. The length of the CDR3 is 16 residues. DNA for the CDR3: TGTGCCAGCAGCTTAAGGCGGGGGAACTCTGGAAACACCATATATTTT. Its translation: CASSLRRGNSGNTIYF.

In its sample, this clone was seen once. V is TRBV11-2 and J is TRBJ2-1; D may be TRBD2 (6 bases). The V end was cut by 5 bases, the J end by 1 base, with 12 bases between. CDR3 length: 15 amino acids. The V gene's germline CDR1 is SGHAT and CDR2 FQNNGV. Here the CDR3 DNA reads TGTGCCAGCAGCCCACTAGCCCATTCCTACAATGAGCAGTTCTTC. Protein sequence: CASSPLAHSYNEQFF.

The V call is TRBV7-2, the J call TRBJ2-1; 12 bases agree with TRBD2. Per germline, CDR1 SGHTA and CDR2 FQGNSA. The CDR3 has 16 residues. Trimming cost V 6 bases and J 9 bases; bases outside gene matches: 12. The CDR3 coding sequence is TGTGCCAGCAGGCTTTTCAGCCTAGCGGGGGGGCGTGAGCAGTTCTTC. Translated: CASRLFSLAGGREQFF.